This T cell receptor (beta chain) was obtained from a study of shared clonotypes between healthy human individuals. Study-wide findings and caveats: Among several donors, about 4.6% of naive CD4 clonotypes were found in common.

The V gene's germline CDR1 is GTSNPN and CDR2 SVGIG (reference sequence). There are 14 residues in the CDR3. V was clipped by 4 bases and J by 2 bases, with 12 bases between them. Data came from immunoSEQ multiplex PCR; TCRdb stores just in-frame clones and leaves some out. This sample has approximately 2,000,000 clones, with just under 95% found just once. This clone was detected once. Antigen: not known. The source is a young man in good health. Some clones in this sample may be carry-over from other donors' samples. Sequencing was carried out using naive CD4+ T cells from PBMCs. Stated subset: CD45RA+ positively selected. The chain is built from TRBV30 and TRBJ1-3, with D unclear. The CDR3 region has the DNA TGTGCCTGGAAATACGGGCAGGCTGGAAACACCATATATTTT. Translation gives CAWKYGQAGNTIYF.